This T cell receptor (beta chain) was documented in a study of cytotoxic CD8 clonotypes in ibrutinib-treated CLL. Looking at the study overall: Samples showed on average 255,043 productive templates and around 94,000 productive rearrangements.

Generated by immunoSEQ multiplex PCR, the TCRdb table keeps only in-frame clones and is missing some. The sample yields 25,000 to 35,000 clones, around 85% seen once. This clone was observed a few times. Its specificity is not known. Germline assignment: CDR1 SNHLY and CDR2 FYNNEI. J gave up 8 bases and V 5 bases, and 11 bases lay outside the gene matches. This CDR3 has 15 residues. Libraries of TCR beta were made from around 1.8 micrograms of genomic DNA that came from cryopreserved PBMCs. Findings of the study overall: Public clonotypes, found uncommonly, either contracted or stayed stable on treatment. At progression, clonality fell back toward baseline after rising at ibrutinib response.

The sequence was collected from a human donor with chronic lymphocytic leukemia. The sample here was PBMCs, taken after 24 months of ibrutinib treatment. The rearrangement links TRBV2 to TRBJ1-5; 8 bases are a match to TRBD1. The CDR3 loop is CASSLDRGSTEPQHF. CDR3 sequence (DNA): TGTGCCAGCAGTTTAGACAGGGGAAGTACGGAGCCCCAGCATTTT.